The rows below give T cell receptor beta chains drawn from one sample of a study of identical twins. TCRdb re-called the 5' RACE reads with MiXCR, one entry per CDR3 protein. The sample shows 1.5 million or so distinct CDR3 sequences, 25% to 35% of them seen only once. Sequences were obtained from cord blood. These receptors were collected from a newborn girl in good health. The CDR3 runs from the conserved cysteine through the conserved F or W.

v_gene	j_gene	CDR3aa
TRBV20-1	TRBJ2-7	CSARVGGSVYNEQYF
TRBV29-1	TRBJ1-4	CSVGRGSNEKLFF
TRBV27	TRBJ2-5	CASSLDRAGAQETQYF
TRBV20-1	TRBJ2-3	CSAGPRASTDTQYF
TRBV7-2	TRBJ2-3	CASSLLAGGCRYF
TRBV4-1	TRBJ1-2	CASSQAWTGLGRGYTF
TRBV6-1	TRBJ2-3	CASTTHSTQYF
TRBV7-4	TRBJ2-5	CASSLVPRDFQETQYF
TRBV24-1	TRBJ2-1	CATSDPLGTSGRDTYNEQFF
TRBV7-2	TRBJ1-4	CASSYHGEKLFF
TRBV5-1	TRBJ1-1	CASSIKGGQTNTEAFF
TRBV28	TRBJ1-1	CATNPQGAGVTEAFF
TRBV28	NA	CASSFWAGLADQSSYNEQYF
TRBV12-3/TRBV12-4	TRBJ2-3	CASSPGTSGVRFTDTQYF
TRBV16	TRBJ2-4	CASSHVSGRDKNIQYF
TRBV20-1	TRBJ2-7	CSAFLGGGVYEQYF
TRBV12-5	TRBJ1-1	CASGFGTGEAFF
TRBV20-1	TRBJ1-2	CSASTADYGYTF
TRBV7-8	TRBJ2-3	CASSPMTSRTDTQYF
TRBV4-2	TRBJ2-2	CASSRGLAGINTGELFF
TRBV20-1	TRBJ2-2	CSARDSPGELFF
TRBV27	TRBJ1-6	CASSKSQGRDYNSPLHF
TRBV4-1	TRBJ1-6	CASSQPTRQRNSPLHF
TRBV25-1	TRBJ2-5	CASSESTSAYQETQYF
TRBV3-1	TRBJ2-3	CASSRPPAREGTDTQYF
TRBV7-2	TRBJ1-3	CASSTHRSGNTIYF
TRBV20-1	TRBJ2-3	CSALDRASTDTQYF
TRBV29-1	TRBJ2-1	CSVEGRGVNEQFF
TRBV6-6	TRBJ2-7	CASSFSGGLYEQYF
TRBV7-2	TRBJ2-3	CASSLWAGPTDTQYF
TRBV5-6	TRBJ2-5	CASSWDLYNEQYF
TRBV29-1	TRBJ2-3	CSVVPTGTVWDTQYF
TRBV6-5	TRBJ2-3	CASSYSDGWADTQYF
TRBV9	TRBJ2-1	CASKRRDDYRLAAYNEQFF
TRBV20-1	TRBJ1-5	CSAREGRANQPQHF
TRBV7-2	TRBJ2-5	CASSPSGVQETQYF
TRBV24-1	TRBJ2-1	CAISDPTGINEQFF
TRBV11-2	TRBJ2-7	CASSSIRHSYEQYF
TRBV6-5	TRBJ2-1	CASRRLAGGPGNEQFF
TRBV20-1	TRBJ2-5	CSARDGRGVQETQYF
TRBV4-1	TRBJ2-3	CASSQGHGREITDTQYF
TRBV6-2/TRBV6-3	TRBJ1-1	CASTRDTGTEAFF
TRBV10-3	TRBJ1-2	CAIRKPDYGYTF
TRBV2	TRBJ2-3	CASKLAGAADTQYF
TRBV7-9	TRBJ1-5	CASSLFPQEGFGNQPQHF